This record concerns one T cell receptor (beta chain) sequence. The CDR3 is made up of 15 amino acids. Trimming left V 2 bases short and J 5 bases short, with 15 bases between. Germline V lookup: CDR1 SGHTA, CDR2 FQGTGA. This sample is drawn from a study of blood T cell repertoires in COVID-19. Study details: PBMCs, B-cell-depleted T cells, or T cells were the source of the cDNA or gDNA that made up the material.

Original processing methods: The assay estimated nucleated cells by amplifying reference gene primers. Method: immunoSEQ multiplex PCR; TCRdb's copy keeps in-frame clones and lacks some. Clone size and V and J calls were adopted from that table, with D and trimming inferred from the DNA. Of 200,000 to 300,000 clones in the sample, roughly 86% are singletons; the top ten hold about 2.9%. The material sequenced was peripheral blood. The chain couples TRBV7-3 to TRBJ2-5, with D maybe TRBD1 (7 bases). The clonotype originates from a woman in her twenties or thirties who had recovered from COVID-19. The CDR3 DNA reads as TGTGCCAGCAGCTTACAGGGGGGAGCGTGGGAGACCCAGTACTTC. It translates to CASSLQGGAWETQYF. The whole variable domain, remainder taken from reference TRBV7-3 and TRBJ2-5, is GAGVSQTPSNKVTEKGKYVELRCDPISGHTALYWYRQSLGQGPEFLIYFQGTGAADDSGLPNDRFFAVRPEGSVSTLKIQRTERGDSAVYLCASSLQGGAWETQYFGPGTRLLVL.